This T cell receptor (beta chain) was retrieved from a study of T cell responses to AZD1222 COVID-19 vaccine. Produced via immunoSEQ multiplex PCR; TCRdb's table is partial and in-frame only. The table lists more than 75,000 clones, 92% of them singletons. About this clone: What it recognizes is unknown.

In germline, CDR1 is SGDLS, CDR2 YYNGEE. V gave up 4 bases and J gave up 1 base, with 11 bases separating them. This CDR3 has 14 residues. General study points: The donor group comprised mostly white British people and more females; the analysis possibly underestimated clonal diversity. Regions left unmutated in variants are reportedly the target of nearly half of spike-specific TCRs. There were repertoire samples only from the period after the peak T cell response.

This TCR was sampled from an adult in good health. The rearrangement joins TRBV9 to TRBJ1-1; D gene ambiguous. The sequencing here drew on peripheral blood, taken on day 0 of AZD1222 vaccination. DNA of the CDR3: TGTGCCAGCAGCTCCCAAATCGGGAACACTGAAGCTTTCTTT. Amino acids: CASSSQIGNTEAFF. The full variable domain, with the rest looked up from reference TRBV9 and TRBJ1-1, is DSGVTQTPKHLITATGQRVTLRCSPRSGDLSVYWYQQSLDQGLQFLIQYYNGEERAKGNILERFSAQQFPDLHSELNLSSLELGDSALYFCASSSQIGNTEAFFGQGTRLTVV.